This T cell receptor (beta chain) stems from a study of cytomegalovirus exposure and HLA in healthy donors. The PCR had 60 Vbeta and 13 Jbeta primers. Repertoires were generated with immunoSEQ multiplex PCR, while TCRdb's copy carries only in-frame clones and drops some. The sample includes roughly 190,000 clones, roughly 12% of them seen just once. CDR1 is MNHEY and CDR2 is SMNVEV in the germline V gene (reference sequence). V shed 3 bases, J shed 2 bases, and the junction held 10 bases outside the gene matches. The CDR3 spans 16 residues. This clone was seen only a few times. The rearrangement uses TRBV27 and TRBJ2-7; the match to TRBD1 covers 7 bases. This clonotype was obtained from a man aged 50 to 59 in good health and CMV-seropositive. The sequenced sample was PBMCs. In DNA, the CDR3 is TGTGCCAGCAGTTTTTCCACGACAGGGTCTACCTACGAGCAGTACTTC. As protein: CASSFSTTGSTYEQYF.